The rows below give T cell receptor beta chains drawn from one sample of a study of identical twins. Using its own MiXCR run on the 5' RACE reads, TCRdb lists one record per CDR3 protein. The sample has roughly 1,500,000 distinct CDR3 sequences, less than 35% seen once. The material sequenced was cord blood. The receptors originated from a newborn girl in good health. CDR3s include the opening cysteine and the closing phenylalanine or tryptophan. The D gene is left open where the match is weak. Not every row has a clone size; where given, it reads once, few, many or a size class.

13	-	few	TRBJ2-1	TRBV11-2	TGTGCCAGCGGTCCACCTTTTACTAGTGAGCAGTTCTTC	CASGPPFTSEQFF
11	-	-	TRBJ2-3	TRBV10-3	TGTGCCATCAGCAACACAGATACGCAGTATTTT	CAISNTDTQYF
16	-	few	TRBJ1-5	TRBV28	TGTGCCAGCAGTTCATCATTTGGGAGCGTTAGTCAGCCCCAGCATTTT	CASSSSFGSVSQPQHF
12	-	few	TRBJ2-7	TRBV20-1	TGCAGTGCTAGCCCGGGGACCTACGAGCAGTACTTC	CSASPGTYEQYF
16	TRBD2	-	TRBJ2-7	TRBV5-1	TGCGCCAGCAGCTTGAGTTTTGTGACTAGCGATAGCGAGCAGTACTTC	CASSLSFVTSDSEQYF
16	TRBD2	-	TRBJ2-5	TRBV15	TGTGCCACCGCGACTAGCGGGAGGGAATTCCAAGAGACCCAGTACTTC	CATATSGREFQETQYF
16	TRBD2	-	TRBJ2-1	TRBV25-1	TGTGCCAGCAGTGAATGGGCTAGCGGGGGGGCCCATGAGCAGTTCTTC	CASSEWASGGAHEQFF
15	TRBD2	-	TRBJ2-1	TRBV28	TGTGCCAGCAGTCCCGAGCGGGAGGGCCCCAATGAGCAGTTCTTC	CASSPEREGPNEQFF
15	-	few	TRBJ2-7	TRBV5-5	TGTGCCAGCAGCTTGGGACTAGTGGACTCCTACGAGCAGTACTTC	CASSLGLVDSYEQYF
13	-	-	TRBJ1-1	TRBV15	TGTGCCACCAGCGAGGGGAGGGACACTGAAGCTTTCTTT	CATSEGRDTEAFF
18	TRBD2	-	TRBJ2-7	TRBV14	TGTGCCAGCAGCATTGGACTAGCGGGAGGCCGCAGCTCCTACGAGCAGTACTTC	CASSIGLAGGRSSYEQYF
14	-	-	TRBJ1-1	TRBV5-1	TGCGCCAGCAGATATCAACAGGGTAACACTGAAGCTTTCTTT	CASRYQQGNTEAFF
14	-	few	TRBJ2-5	TRBV6-2/TRBV6-3	TGTGCCAGCAGCTACGGGATGTACCAAGAGACCCAGTACTTC	CASSYGMYQETQYF
13	-	few	TRBJ1-1	TRBV20-1	TGCAGTGCTAGAGGAAGGGAAGCCACTGAAGCTTTCTTT	CSARGREATEAFF
15	-	once	TRBJ2-7	TRBV9	TGTGCCAGCAGCGTAGACGGGGGTCGCTACAATGAGCAGTACTTC	CASSVDGGRYNEQYF
17	-	few	TRBJ2-1	TRBV4-1	TGCGCCAGCAGCCAGCAATTTCATGTACGGGAAGGTAATGAGCAGTTCTTC	CASSQQFHVREGNEQFF
15	TRBD1	-	TRBJ1-6	TRBV27	TGTGCCAGCAGTGGAGGACAGGGGTGGAGTTCACCCCTCCACTTT	CASSGGQGWSSPLHF
18	TRBD2	-	TRBJ2-3	TRBV10-3	TGTGCCGTCAGTGAGTCGATATATGGGACTAGAAGCACAGATACGCAGTATTTT	CAVSESIYGTRSTDTQYF
16	TRBD1	-	TRBJ1-2	TRBV5-1	TGCGCCAGCAGCTTGGTGTCCCGACAGGGGAGCTATGGCTACACCTTC	CASSLVSRQGSYGYTF
14	TRBD1	few	TRBJ1-2	TRBV12-3/TRBV12-4	TGTGCCAGCAGTTCGAGACAGGGGGCGTACGGCTACACCTTC	CASSSRQGAYGYTF
17	TRBD1	-	TRBJ1-2	TRBV4-1	TGCGCCAGCAGCCAAGCCCCCCGGACAGGGGGAAGCTATGGCTACACCTTC	CASSQAPRTGGSYGYTF
18	-	few	TRBJ2-1	TRBV6-1	TGTGCCAGCAGGGCTGGACGGTGCTCTCAAGGCTCCTACAATGAGCAGTTCTTC	CASRAGRCSQGSYNEQFF
17	TRBD1	-	TRBJ1-2	TRBV29-1	TGCAGCGTTGAAGGGATCAGGGGGGCCCCCCTTTATAGGGGCTACACCTTC	CSVEGIRGAPLYRGYTF
14	TRBD1	-	TRBJ1-2	TRBV20-1	TGCAGTGCTGGGATTACAGGGGGCCGGACATCCTACACCTTC	CSAGITGGRTSYTF
15	TRBD1	-	TRBJ1-2	TRBV5-1	TGCGCCAGCAGCTTCTTGGGACAGGGGAACTATGGCTACACCTTC	CASSFLGQGNYGYTF
15	-	few	TRBJ1-1	TRBV6-5	TGTGCCAGCAGACGCCGACAGGTAGGGGACACTGAAGCTTTCTTT	CASRRRQVGDTEAFF
17	-	-	TRBJ2-2	TRBV5-5	TGTGCCAGCAGCCCCCCCCTTGGGGCTTCGAACACCGGGGAGCTGTTTTTT	CASSPPLGASNTGELFF
13	TRBD1	few	TRBJ2-7	TRBV28	TGTGCCAGCACTAACGACAGGGAATACGAGCAGTACTTC	CASTNDREYEQYF